What follows are 7 T cell receptor beta chains derived from one specimen sequenced in a study of sequential checkpoint blockade in melanoma. The treatment is: randomized to nivolumab then ipilimumab (arm A) or the reverse (arm B). Using immunoSEQ multiplex PCR, the repertoire was profiled, and TCRdb retains in-frame clones only, with some absent. The table includes 20,000 or so clones, approximately 72% detected once. Source: CD8+ T cells sorted from blood (inferred from file names), taken from a patient given nivolumab and ipilimumab in sequence. The receptors derive from a human donor with melanoma.

This clone was observed a few times. The gene calls are TRBV7-9 and TRBJ2-2; 8 bases map to TRBD2. With V trimmed by 3 bases and J by 5 bases, 14 bases remained unmatched. The CDR3 has 18 residues. Germline CDR1 SEHNR, CDR2 FQNEAQ (reference sequence). CDR3 in DNA: TGTGCCAGCAGCTTTCCTGACACCGGGACTAGGGGGACCGGGGAGCTGTTTTTT. This encodes CASSFPDTGTRGTGELFF. Complete variable domain (other parts from reference TRBV7-9 and TRBJ2-2): DTGVSQNPRHKITKRGQNVTFRCDPISEHNRLYWYRQTLGQGPEFLTYFQNEAQLEKSRLLSDRFSAERPKGSFSTLEIQRTEQGDSAMYLCASSFPDTGTRGTGELFFGEGSRLTVL.

A few counts support this clone. This sequence joins TRBV15 and TRBJ2-7; the D gene is possibly TRBD2 (5 bases). The CDR3 is made up of 14 amino acids. The germline gives CDR1 LNHNV, CDR2 YYDKDF (reference sequence). Trimming took off 5 bases at V and 3 bases at J, with 14 bases between the two ends. CDR3 coding DNA: TGTGCCACCAGCGACCGGGAACCGTACTACGAGCAGTACTTC. Translating it yields CATSDREPYYEQYF.

The V and J genes are TRBV28 and TRBJ2-7; 11 bases agree with TRBD2. This CDR3 has 18 residues. The trim removed 7 bases at V and 4 bases at J, leaving 18 bases unmatched. Germline CDR1 reads MDHEN; CDR2 reads SYDVKM. Written as DNA, the CDR3 is TGTGCCAGCACCCGGAGACAGGTATCCGGGACTAGCGGATACGAGCAGTACTTC. Its translation is CASTRRQVSGTSGYEQYF.

This chain connects TRBV19 to TRBJ2-1; 8 bases align to TRBD1. Per germline, CDR1 LNHDA and CDR2 SQIVND (reference sequence). J gave up 1 base and V 1 base, and 3 bases lay outside the gene matches. The CDR3 length is 16 residues. The CDR3 bases are TGTGCCAGTAGTATAGTTCAGGGGGCTTCCTACAATGAGCAGTTCTTC. Encoded protein: CASSIVQGASYNEQFF.

The chain recombines TRBV5-5 with TRBJ1-1; D is ambiguous. Germline V gene sequence: CDR1 SGHKS, CDR2 YYEKEE (reference sequence). The CDR3 length is 14 residues. Trimming pared 4 bases from V and 5 bases from J, leaving 15 bases between. In nucleotides, the CDR3 is TGTGCCAGCAGCCATTGGGCGTCTAAGACTGAAGCTTTCTTT. Protein: CASSHWASKTEAFF.

V usage is TRBV11-2 and J usage is TRBJ1-2; TRBD1 agrees at 10 bases. V dropped 6 bases and J dropped 1; count of bases not matched to a gene: 5. CDR1 and CDR2 from the germline V gene are SGHAT and FQNNGV. The CDR3 is made up of 15 amino acids. The CDR3 sequence is CASSPGQGLNYGYTF. CDR3 sequence (DNA): TGTGCCAGCAGTCCGGGACAGGGGCTTAACTATGGCTACACCTTC.

The J gene is TRBJ1-2, the V gene TRBV7-3; weak D call: TRBD1 (6 bases). Germline CDR1 reads SGHTA; CDR2 reads FQGTGA. The CDR3 runs 16 residues. With 3 bases removed from V and 6 bases from J, the gap between germline ends came to 20 bases. The CDR3 loop is CASSFPLLQGFNGYTF. CDR3 DNA sequence: TGTGCCAGCAGCTTTCCGCTTTTACAGGGATTTAATGGCTACACCTTC.